These T cell receptor beta chains were read from a single sample in a study of blood T cell repertoires in COVID-19. Some clones are missing from TCRdb's copy, which holds only in-frame ones; the method was immunoSEQ multiplex PCR. The repertoire includes 380,000 or so clones, roughly 80% of them detected once, and under 1.2% sits in the top ten. Sequencing was performed on peripheral blood. These receptors were obtained from a human donor with acute or convalescent COVID-19. The donor label of this sample is uncertain. Both conserved end residues are part of each CDR3. Each record gives: J gene, D gene, V gene, CDR3 DNA, CDR3 protein. D genes are given only for firm matches.

j_gene: TRBJ2-1
d_gene: NA
v_gene: TRBV9
CDR3nt: TGTGCCAGCAGCGTAACCGTAGGGAGGAATGAGCAGTTCTTC
CDR3aa: CASSVTVGRNEQFF

j_gene: TRBJ1-1
d_gene: NA
v_gene: TRBV7-9
CDR3nt: TGTGCCAGCAGCCAAGGCGGGAGCGCGGGGAAACCTGAAGCTTTCTTT
CDR3aa: CASSQGGSAGKPEAFF

j_gene: TRBJ2-7
d_gene: TRBD2
v_gene: TRBV11-2
CDR3nt: TGTGCCAGCAGCTCCCCCGCGGGGGTCGGGATCGAGCAGTACTTC
CDR3aa: CASSSPAGVGIEQYF

j_gene: TRBJ1-3
d_gene: TRBD1
v_gene: TRBV6-5
CDR3nt: TGTGCCAGCAGTTCCCGGACAGGGGGATTCGGAAACACCATATATTTT
CDR3aa: CASSSRTGGFGNTIYF

j_gene: TRBJ2-5
d_gene: NA
v_gene: TRBV7-9
CDR3nt: TGTGCCAGCAGCTTAGTGGGTGTCAGCGCCGAGACCCAGTACTTC
CDR3aa: CASSLVGVSAETQYF

j_gene: TRBJ2-1
d_gene: TRBD2
v_gene: TRBV27
CDR3nt: TGTGCCAGCAGTTACCTAGCGGGAGTCAATGAGCAGTTCTTC
CDR3aa: CASSYLAGVNEQFF

j_gene: TRBJ1-5
d_gene: TRBD1
v_gene: TRBV19
CDR3nt: TGTGCCAGCCGAGACAGGGGGCGAAGCAATCAGCCCCAGCATTTT
CDR3aa: CASRDRGRSNQPQHF

j_gene: TRBJ1-5
d_gene: NA
v_gene: TRBV7-6
CDR3nt: TGTGCCAGCAGCTTAGGGCAGGGCCAGATTTATAGCAATCAGCCCCAGCATTTT
CDR3aa: CASSLGQGQIYSNQPQHF

j_gene: TRBJ2-3
d_gene: TRBD2
v_gene: TRBV5-4
CDR3nt: TGTGCCAGCAGCTGGCGGGAGCAGTCACCTACGGCAGATACGCAGTATTTT
CDR3aa: CASSWREQSPTADTQYF

j_gene: TRBJ2-2
d_gene: TRBD1
v_gene: TRBV4-1
CDR3nt: TGCGCCAGCAGCTCTGGTTGGGGACAGGGGGCGTTCGGGGAGCTGTTTTTT
CDR3aa: CASSSGWGQGAFGELFF

j_gene: TRBJ2-4
d_gene: TRBD1
v_gene: TRBV6-5
CDR3nt: TGTGCCACCTTAGACAGGGGAGCCAAAAACATTCAGTACTTC
CDR3aa: CATLDRGAKNIQYF

j_gene: TRBJ1-1
d_gene: NA
v_gene: TRBV19
CDR3nt: TGTGCCAGTAGTATCCTCCGGGCGGGCGGGACTGAAGCTTTCTTT
CDR3aa: CASSILRAGGTEAFF

j_gene: TRBJ1-1
d_gene: NA
v_gene: TRBV19
CDR3nt: TGTGCCAGTAGACCACGGGTAGGCTCAAACACTGAAGCTTTCTTT
CDR3aa: CASRPRVGSNTEAFF

j_gene: TRBJ1-3
d_gene: NA
v_gene: TRBV29-1
CDR3nt: TGCAGCGTTGAGACCTTAGGGAGCACTGGAAACACCATATATTTT
CDR3aa: CSVETLGSTGNTIYF

j_gene: TRBJ2-1
d_gene: NA
v_gene: TRBV9
CDR3nt: TGTGCCAGCAGCGCCCACGGTGGCTCCTACAATGAGCAGTTCTTC
CDR3aa: CASSAHGGSYNEQFF

j_gene: TRBJ1-2
d_gene: NA
v_gene: TRBV30
CDR3nt: TGTGCCTGGAGTGGACAGTTCTTAAACTATGGCTACACCTTC
CDR3aa: CAWSGQFLNYGYTF

j_gene: TRBJ1-5
d_gene: NA
v_gene: TRBV30
CDR3nt: TGTGCCTGGAGTGGCGGGAACTCGAATCAGCCCCAGCATTTT
CDR3aa: CAWSGGNSNQPQHF